This record concerns one T cell receptor beta chain sequence. Its antigen is unknown. These data belong to a study of cytomegalovirus exposure and HLA in healthy donors. Findings of the study overall: More clonal expansion characterized HLA-associated TCR beta chains than equally common others in a later analysis. When analyzed later, a missense DCLRE1C variant was found to be linked to TCR beta V- and J-gene trimming.

V dropped 4 bases and J dropped 4 bases, with 19 bases sitting between them. Per germline, CDR1 SQVTM and CDR2 ANQGSEA. This CDR3 is 15 amino acids long. The study ran its PCR with 60 Vbeta and 13 Jbeta primers. Clones were read by immunoSEQ multiplex PCR, and TCRdb kept only the in-frame ones, dropping some. The profile shows over 150,000 clones, about four fifths of them singletons. The clonotype was recovered from a man aged 30-40 years in good health and CMV-seropositive. The chain couples TRBV29-1 to TRBJ1-2, with D possibly matching TRBD1 (6 bases). The sequencing sample was made of PBMCs. CDR3 sequence reads: CSVGGGSRPFYGYTF. CDR3 DNA: TGCAGCGTTGGGGGGGGCTCTCGACCTTTCTATGGCTACACCTTC. The full variable domain, rest sourced from reference TRBV29-1 and TRBJ1-2, is SAVISQKPSRDICQRGTSLTIQCQVDSQVTMMFWYRQQPGQSLTLIATANQGSEATYESGFVIDKFPISRPNLTFSTLTVSNMSPEDSSIYLCSVGGGSRPFYGYTFGSGTRLTVV.